This T cell receptor (beta chain) appears in the sequencing data of a study of shared clonotypes between healthy human individuals. Some clones are missing from TCRdb's copy, which holds only in-frame ones; the method was immunoSEQ multiplex PCR. In the table there are approximately 1,500,000 clones, about 96% of which are singletons. Researchers partitioned CD4+ cells into CD45RA+ naive and CD45RA-negative memory subsets. The receptor's source is a man aged 30-40 years in good health. Sequenced input: naive CD4+ T cells sorted from blood. Subset reported: CD45RA+ positively selected.

DNA of the CDR3: TGTGCCAGCAGCTCGAGCGGAAGTACCTACAATGAGCAGTTCTTC. Protein: CASSSSGSTYNEQFF. This rearrangement joins TRBV11-1 to TRBJ2-1, with TRBD2 as a possible D gene (5 bases). Germline values: CDR1 SGHAT, CDR2 FQDESV (reference sequence). Trimming cost V 4 bases and J 2 bases, with 12 bases left between them. This CDR3 region has 15 residues.